The rows below give T cell receptor beta chains drawn from one sample of a study of OX40 agonist ivuxolimab in advanced cancers. Produced via immunoSEQ multiplex PCR; TCRdb's table is partial and in-frame only. The data contain tens of thousands of clones, 89% of them singletons. Sequencing was performed on CD4+ or CD8+ T cells sorted from blood, taken in a trial of the OX40 agonist ivuxolimab. These receptors originate from an adult with an advanced solid tumor such as melanoma, head and neck, liver or kidney cancer. Each CDR3 is given with its conserved first and last residue. Each record gives: J gene, clone size, V gene, CDR3 length, D gene, CDR3 protein, CDR3 DNA. The D gene is left open where the match is weak. A clone size is listed for some rows: how often the clone was seen (once, few, many), or a class if it is expanded.

j_gene: TRBJ2-2
abundance: NA
v_gene: TRBV18
len: 12
d_gene: TRBD1
CDR3aa: CASQQGTGELFF
CDR3nt: TGTGCCAGCCAACAGGGGACCGGGGAGCTGTTTTTT

j_gene: TRBJ2-7
abundance: NA
v_gene: TRBV5-1
len: 14
d_gene: TRBD2
CDR3aa: CASSLTSGDYEQYF
CDR3nt: TGCGCCAGCAGCCTGACTAGCGGAGACTACGAGCAGTACTTC

j_gene: TRBJ2-2
abundance: NA
v_gene: TRBV5-1
len: 15
d_gene: TRBD2
CDR3aa: CASSLAAGGTGELFF
CDR3nt: TGCGCCAGCAGCTTGGCAGCGGGAGGCACCGGGGAGCTGTTTTTT

j_gene: TRBJ2-3
abundance: NA
v_gene: TRBV7-9
len: 13
d_gene: NA
CDR3aa: CASSPRRTDTQYF
CDR3nt: TGTGCCAGCAGCCCAAGACGCACAGATACGCAGTATTTT

j_gene: TRBJ2-7
abundance: once
v_gene: TRBV6-6
len: 13
d_gene: NA
CDR3aa: CASSRATSYEQYF
CDR3nt: TGTGCCAGCAGTCGGGCCACCTCCTACGAGCAGTACTTC

j_gene: TRBJ2-2
abundance: NA
v_gene: TRBV5-4
len: 14
d_gene: NA
CDR3aa: CASSLPRGNGELFF
CDR3nt: TGTGCCAGCAGCTTGCCGAGGGGGAACGGGGAGCTGTTTTTT

j_gene: TRBJ2-7
abundance: NA
v_gene: TRBV6-6
len: 12
d_gene: TRBD2
CDR3aa: CASKASGEKQYF
CDR3nt: TGTGCCAGCAAGGCTAGCGGGGAAAAGCAGTACTTC

j_gene: TRBJ1-2
abundance: NA
v_gene: TRBV10-3
len: 15
d_gene: TRBD1
CDR3aa: CAISGRDRVFVGYTF
CDR3nt: TGTGCCATCAGTGGCCGGGACAGGGTTTTCGTTGGCTACACCTTC

j_gene: TRBJ2-7
abundance: NA
v_gene: TRBV29-1
len: 13
d_gene: NA
CDR3aa: CSVEGQDAYEQYF
CDR3nt: TGCAGCGTTGAAGGACAGGACGCCTACGAGCAGTACTTC

j_gene: TRBJ1-5
abundance: NA
v_gene: TRBV15
len: 15
d_gene: NA
CDR3aa: CATSPHYADSQPQHF
CDR3nt: TGTGCCACCAGCCCACACTATGCGGACAGTCAGCCCCAGCATTTT

j_gene: TRBJ1-3
abundance: NA
v_gene: TRBV7-9
len: 14
d_gene: NA
CDR3aa: CASSYSGAGNTIYF
CDR3nt: TGTGCCAGCAGCTATTCAGGGGCTGGAAACACCATATATTTT

j_gene: TRBJ1-5
abundance: NA
v_gene: TRBV6-4
len: 13
d_gene: NA
CDR3aa: CASRQQGNQPQHF
CDR3nt: TGTGCCAGCAGGCAGCAGGGCAATCAGCCCCAGCATTTT

j_gene: TRBJ1-1
abundance: NA
v_gene: TRBV5-1
len: 16
d_gene: NA
CDR3aa: CASSLGLGGGDTEAFF
CDR3nt: TGCGCCAGCAGCTTGGGGCTCGGGGGCGGAGACACTGAAGCTTTCTTT

j_gene: TRBJ2-2
abundance: NA
v_gene: TRBV15
len: 14
d_gene: NA
CDR3aa: CATSRGENTGELFF
CDR3nt: TGTGCCACCAGCAGGGGAGAAAACACCGGGGAGCTGTTTTTT

j_gene: TRBJ2-7
abundance: NA
v_gene: TRBV20-1
len: 11
d_gene: TRBD2
CDR3aa: CSARGAGEQYF
CDR3nt: TGCAGTGCTAGAGGAGCGGGAGAGCAGTACTTC

j_gene: TRBJ2-2
abundance: NA
v_gene: TRBV12-5
len: 18
d_gene: NA
CDR3aa: CASGLAPRPIPPTGELFF
CDR3nt: TGTGCTAGTGGTTTGGCCCCTCGACCAATCCCCCCTACCGGGGAGCTGTTTTTT

j_gene: TRBJ2-7
abundance: NA
v_gene: TRBV9
len: 15
d_gene: NA
CDR3aa: CASSVATQSVYEQYF
CDR3nt: TGTGCCAGCAGCGTAGCTACACAGTCGGTCTACGAGCAGTACTTC